These T cell receptor beta chains were read from a single sample in a study of vaccination effects on CD4 cells after COVID-19. These receptors lack a known antigen. Using immunoSEQ multiplex PCR, the repertoire was profiled, and TCRdb retains in-frame clones only, with some absent. The sample has tens of thousands of clones; 60% to 75% are singletons. Material: CD4+ T cells from PBMCs cultured with HCoV-229E spike peptides, obtained after COVID-19 vaccination. These receptors were obtained from a human donor who received a COVID-19 vaccine. CDR3s include the opening cysteine and the closing phenylalanine or tryptophan. The D gene is left open where the match is weak. The size of a clone is reported for some rows only, either as once, few or many, or as a class for expanded clones.

j_gene | abundance | d_gene | v_gene | CDR3aa | CDR3nt
TRBJ1-5 | . | . | TRBV12-5 | CASGLARVEGFNQPQHF | TGTGCTAGTGGTTTGGCGCGGGTCGAGGGGTTCAATCAGCCCCAGCATTTT
TRBJ1-1 | . | . | TRBV3-1/TRBV3-2 | CASSQSSGNTEAFF | TGTGCCAGCAGCCAATCGTCGGGGAACACTGAAGCTTTCTTT
TRBJ1-2 | . | . | TRBV6-5 | CASSYSGRAPNYGYTF | TGTGCCAGCAGTTACTCAGGCAGGGCCCCAAACTATGGCTACACCTTC
TRBJ2-3 | . | TRBD1 | TRBV28 | CASSYEPGTDFTDTQYF | TGTGCCAGCAGTTACGAACCCGGGACAGACTTCACAGATACGCAGTATTTT
TRBJ1-2 | . | TRBD1 | TRBV5-1 | CASSTSPGQGYGYTF | TGCGCCAGCAGCACATCCCCGGGACAGGGGTATGGCTACACCTTC
TRBJ2-6 | . | TRBD1 | TRBV3-1/TRBV3-2 | CASRRTGGSGANVLTF | TGTGCCAGCAGACGTACAGGGGGCTCTGGGGCCAACGTCCTGACTTTC
TRBJ1-2 | . | . | TRBV20-1 | CSAPREGYTF | TGCAGTGCTCCTCGGGAGGGCTACACCTTC
TRBJ1-5 | . | . | TRBV6-2/TRBV6-3 | CASSYAGGSNQPQHF | TGTGCCAGCAGTTACGCGGGAGGGAGCAATCAGCCCCAGCATTTT
TRBJ2-5 | . | . | TRBV29-1 | CSVFGAGQGETQYF | TGCAGCGTTTTTGGGGCAGGGCAGGGGGAGACCCAGTACTTC
TRBJ1-2 | . | . | TRBV7-2 | CASSPGAQYYGYTF | TGTGCCAGCAGCCCGGGGGCGCAATACTATGGCTACACCTTC
TRBJ1-2 | . | . | TRBV7-9 | CASSMGPFYGYTF | TGTGCCAGCAGCATGGGCCCTTTTTATGGCTACACCTTC
TRBJ2-2 | few | TRBD2 | TRBV9 | CASSPLGGSTGELFF | TGTGCCAGCAGCCCTCTGGGGGGGTCTACCGGGGAGCTGTTTTTT
TRBJ1-4 | . | TRBD1 | TRBV3-1/TRBV3-2 | CASSQDRIRSNEKLFF | TGTGCCAGCAGCCAGGACAGGATACGATCTAATGAAAAACTGTTTTTT
TRBJ2-3 | . | . | TRBV19 | CASSRTGTIDTQYF | TGTGCCAGTAGTAGGACAGGGACTATCGATACGCAGTATTTT
TRBJ1-5 | . | TRBD1 | TRBV12-3/TRBV12-4 | CASTRTGDQPQHF | TGTGCCAGCACCCGGACAGGAGATCAGCCCCAGCATTTT
TRBJ1-4 | once | . | TRBV9 | CASSPWGASGNEKLFF | TGTGCCAGCAGCCCCTGGGGGGCATCCGGTAATGAAAAACTGTTTTTT
TRBJ2-1 | few | TRBD1 | TRBV29-1 | CSAEGQGANEQFF | TGCAGCGCTGAGGGACAGGGGGCGAATGAGCAGTTCTTC
TRBJ2-1 | . | . | TRBV24-1 | CATSDPTGGGAGGSYNEQFF | TGTGCCACCAGTGACCCGACAGGGGGAGGAGCGGGGGGATCCTACAATGAGCAGTTCTTC
TRBJ1-4 | . | TRBD1 | TRBV18 | CASSRTGAEKLFF | TGTGCCAGCTCCCGGACAGGGGCTGAAAAACTGTTTTTT
TRBJ2-1 | . | TRBD2 | TRBV18 | CASSPTGTSGGYNEQFF | TGTGCCAGCTCACCAACCGGGACTAGCGGGGGGTACAATGAGCAGTTCTTC
TRBJ2-3 | . | . | TRBV2 | CASGSYPTTQYF | TGTGCCAGCGGTTCGTACCCCACCACGCAGTATTTT
TRBJ2-5 | . | TRBD2 | TRBV5-1 | CASSGGVVETQYF | TGCGCCAGCAGCGGGGGGGTTGTAGAGACCCAGTACTTC
TRBJ2-5 | once | TRBD1 | TRBV2 | CASSGRTGRETQYF | TGTGCCAGCAGCGGAAGGACAGGGCGAGAGACCCAGTACTTC
TRBJ1-1 | few | . | TRBV6-1 | CASSEQVNTEAFF | TGTGCCAGCAGTGAACAGGTGAACACTGAAGCTTTCTTT
TRBJ1-1 | . | . | TRBV28 | CASSSVSMNTEAFF | TGTGCCAGCAGTTCGGTCAGCATGAACACTGAAGCTTTCTTT
TRBJ2-1 | . | . | TRBV6-1 | CASSDDRRRFF | TGTGCCAGCAGTGACGACAGGCGCCGCTTCTTC
TRBJ1-2 | . | TRBD1 | TRBV18 | CASSPPQGSPYYGYTF | TGTGCCAGCTCACCACCACAGGGGTCCCCCTACTATGGCTACACCTTC
TRBJ2-1 | . | . | TRBV24-1 | CATSDPGPNNEQFF | TGTGCCACCAGTGACCCGGGACCAAACAATGAGCAGTTCTTC
TRBJ1-2 | . | . | TRBV12-3/TRBV12-4 | CASSLKGSYGYTF | TGTGCCAGCAGTTTAAAGGGGTCCTATGGCTACACCTTC
TRBJ1-4 | . | TRBD1 | TRBV28 | CASSRPGQGGKLFF | TGTGCCAGCAGCCGACCGGGACAGGGAGGTAAACTGTTTTTT
TRBJ1-4 | once | TRBD1 | TRBV9 | CASSAQGDNEKLFF | TGTGCCAGCAGCGCACAGGGGGATAATGAAAAACTGTTTTTT
TRBJ1-3 | . | . | TRBV29-1 | CSVEALSGSGNTIYF | TGCAGCGTTGAAGCCTTGAGCGGCTCTGGAAACACCATATATTTT
TRBJ1-4 | . | . | TRBV6-2/TRBV6-3 | CASSYAGKEKLFF | TGTGCCAGCAGTTACGCAGGGAAGGAAAAACTGTTTTTT
TRBJ1-1 | . | . | TRBV4-1 | CASSPQGQNTEAFF | TGCGCCAGCAGCCCGCAGGGACAGAACACTGAAGCTTTCTTT
TRBJ2-5 | . | . | TRBV5-1 | CASSLATGTPETQYF | TGCGCCAGCAGCTTGGCCACGGGTACTCCAGAGACCCAGTACTTC
TRBJ2-1 | . | TRBD1 | TRBV7-9 | CASSSRGGGNEQFF | TGTGCCAGCAGCTCCAGAGGGGGCGGGAATGAGCAGTTCTTC
TRBJ1-3 | few | . | TRBV2 | CASSQGIWTGNTIYF | TGTGCCAGCAGTCAGGGTATTTGGACGGGAAACACCATATATTTT
TRBJ1-2 | . | . | TRBV2 | CASSEGRGYGYTF | TGTGCCAGCAGTGAAGGCAGGGGCTATGGCTACACCTTC
TRBJ1-4 | . | . | TRBV19 | CASSPRLGFNEKLFF | TGTGCCAGTAGTCCTCGCCTCGGCTTTAATGAAAAACTGTTTTTT
TRBJ2-3 | . | . | TRBV6-5 | CASSYSSQGLTDTQYF | TGTGCCAGCAGTTACTCGAGCCAGGGACTCACAGATACGCAGTATTTT
TRBJ2-5 | . | . | TRBV6-5 | CASSYRPTETQYF | TGTGCCAGCAGTTACCGCCCTACGGAGACCCAGTACTTC
TRBJ2-5 | . | TRBD1 | TRBV2 | CASTQDRGEETQYF | TGTGCCAGCACCCAGGACAGGGGGGAGGAGACCCAGTACTTC
TRBJ2-1 | once | . | TRBV5-4 | CASSSRFGSYNEQFF | TGTGCCAGCAGCTCGCGGTTTGGGTCCTACAATGAGCAGTTCTTC
TRBJ2-5 | . | . | TRBV19 | CASAKNRDQETQYF | TGTGCCAGTGCTAAAAACAGGGATCAAGAGACCCAGTACTTC